Listed below are T cell receptor beta chains from one sample, sequenced in a study of shared clonotypes between healthy human individuals. Profiling relied on immunoSEQ multiplex PCR, and the TCRdb table lists in-frame clones only, not all of them. Of 490,000 or so clones detected, roughly four fifths appear once; the ten largest clones hold 10% to 15%. Sequencing used PBMCs. The receptors stem from a woman in her thirties or forties in good health. Some clones in this sample may be carry-over from other donors' samples. The CDR3 runs from the conserved cysteine through the conserved F or W. Each record gives: clone size, J gene, V gene, D gene, CDR3 DNA, CDR3 protein. A D gene is named only where the DNA matches it firmly. Not every row has a clone size; where given, it reads once, few, many or a size class.

>-|TRBJ2-2|TRBV5-4|-
TGTGCCAGCAGCTTTCGACCAAACACCGGGGAGCTGTTTTTT
CASSFRPNTGELFF
>once|TRBJ1-2|TRBV5-5|-
TGTGCCAGCAGCCCATCCGGGGCCGAGTCCTATGGCTACACCTTC
CASSPSGAESYGYTF
>few|TRBJ2-5|TRBV11-2|TRBD2
TGTGCCAGCAGCTTAGACGGGAGGGCGGGGGAGACCCAGTACTTC
CASSLDGRAGETQYF
>-|TRBJ2-1|TRBV5-1|-
TGCGCCAGCTGCCCCTTGGGGGCCAACTACAATGAGCAGTTCTTC
CASCPLGANYNEQFF
>many|TRBJ1-5|TRBV28|TRBD1
TGTGCCAGCAGCACAGGGGATAGCAATCAGCCCCAGCATTTT
CASSTGDSNQPQHF
>few|TRBJ1-1|TRBV9|-
TGTGCCAGCAGCGAGAAGGGTAACACTGAAGCTTTCTTT
CASSEKGNTEAFF
>few|TRBJ2-7|TRBV11-3|-
TGTGCCAGCAGCTTAGGAGGGGGGGCCTACGAGCAGTACTTC
CASSLGGGAYEQYF
>-|TRBJ2-3|TRBV15|TRBD2
TGTGCCACCAGCAGAGTGGGAGGGAGCGCGACCTCCGCCACAGATACGCAGTATTTT
CATSRVGGSATSATDTQYF
>-|TRBJ1-1|TRBV5-4|TRBD1
TGTGCCAGCAGCTACCGACAGGGGGAAGCTTTCTTT
CASSYRQGEAFF
>many|TRBJ1-1|TRBV30|-
TGTGCCTGGAGTGTATCAGGGGACACTGAAGCTTTCTTT
CAWSVSGDTEAFF
>-|TRBJ2-3|TRBV4-1|TRBD1
TGCGCCAGCAGCAGGGGGCCCCTCACAGATACGCAGTATTTT
CASSRGPLTDTQYF
>few|TRBJ2-7|TRBV6-5|TRBD2
TGTGCCAGCAGTTATCTAGCGGGAGCCTCCTACGAGCAGTACTTC
CASSYLAGASYEQYF
>once|TRBJ1-5|TRBV27|-
TGTGCCAGCAGTTTAGGGGGAACCAATCAGCCCCAGCATTTT
CASSLGGTNQPQHF
>-|TRBJ1-5|TRBV19|-
TGTGCCAGTAGTATTACAGGGCCTCTGAGCAATCAGCCCCAGCATTTT
CASSITGPLSNQPQHF
>few|TRBJ2-7|TRBV5-1|-
TGCGCCAGCAGCTCCGGGACCGGCTACGAGCAGTACTTC
CASSSGTGYEQYF
>-|TRBJ1-2|TRBV2|-
TGTGCCAGAACCCAACAGGGACTTAACTATGGCTACACCTTC
CARTQQGLNYGYTF
>-|TRBJ1-3|TRBV7-9|TRBD1
TGTGCCAGCAGTTCCGACAGGGGGAACACCATATATTTT
CASSSDRGNTIYF
>-|TRBJ2-3|TRBV27|TRBD2
TGTGCCAGCAGTTTAGGGACTAGCGGGAGAGATACGCAGTATTTT
CASSLGTSGRDTQYF
>many|TRBJ2-6|TRBV18|-
TGTGCCAGCTCACCACGCTCTGGGGCCAACGTCCTGACTTTC
CASSPRSGANVLTF
>-|TRBJ2-7|TRBV27|-
TGTGCCAGCAGTTTATCGAGGGACGCCTACGAGCAGTACTTC
CASSLSRDAYEQYF
>many|TRBJ1-1|TRBV27|-
TGTGCCAGCAGTTTAACCGGACGGGCTGAAGCTTTCTTT
CASSLTGRAEAFF
>-|TRBJ2-1|TRBV23-1|TRBD2
TGCGCCAGCAGTCAATCGGCGCCTAGCGGGAGGGCCAGTAATGGCTCCTACAATGAGCAGTTCTTC
CASSQSAPSGRASNGSYNEQFF
>-|TRBJ2-7|TRBV9|-
TGTGCCAGCAGCGTAGACTGGAGAGCCTACGAGCAGTACTTC
CASSVDWRAYEQYF
>once|TRBJ1-2|TRBV5-1|-
TGCGCCAGCAGCCGCGATCGGGTGGCGGATTATGGCTACACCTTC
CASSRDRVADYGYTF
>-|TRBJ1-2|TRBV23-1|-
TGCGCCAGCAGTCAATCAAACAGGGATGGCTACACCTTC
CASSQSNRDGYTF
>-|TRBJ2-2|TRBV27|TRBD2
TGTGCCAGCTGCTCTTCGTGGGGGGGAACCGGGGAGCTGTTTTTT
CASCSSWGGTGELFF
>-|TRBJ1-1|TRBV7-8|TRBD1
TGTGCCAGCAGCTTAGTTCAGGGGGCAGAAGCTTTCTTT
CASSLVQGAEAFF
>once|TRBJ2-3|TRBV7-2|TRBD2
TGTGCCAGCAGCGCGAGAAGCGGGAGTGGAGTTGCAGATACGCAGTATTTT
CASSARSGSGVADTQYF
>-|TRBJ2-2|TRBV7-3|-
TGTGCCAGCAGCTTCGGCGGTAACACCGGGGAGCTGTTTTTT
CASSFGGNTGELFF
>-|TRBJ2-1|TRBV7-2|-
TGTGCCAGCAGCTTGACGGGCACTGCCTACAATGAGCAGTTCTTC
CASSLTGTAYNEQFF
>-|TRBJ2-7|TRBV11-2|TRBD2
TGTGCCAGCAACCTCGGGACTAGCAGCTCCTACGAGCAGTACTTC
CASNLGTSSSYEQYF
>many|TRBJ2-3|TRBV5-1|TRBD2
TGCGCCAGCAGAGACGGGAGGGCTTCAGATACGCAGTATTTT
CASRDGRASDTQYF
>-|TRBJ2-2|TRBV30|TRBD2
TGTGCCTGGAACGCGGGAGGGCCTAACACCGGGGAGCTGTTTTTT
CAWNAGGPNTGELFF
>-|TRBJ2-6|TRBV18|TRBD1
TGTGCCAGCTCACTCGACAGGGCTGGGGCCAACGTCCTGACTTTC
CASSLDRAGANVLTF
>once|TRBJ2-3|TRBV5-4|TRBD2
TGTGCCAGCAGCCCCGCCGGGGGAGCGGGAGTGACAGATACGCAGTATTTT
CASSPAGGAGVTDTQYF
>many|TRBJ2-1|TRBV14|TRBD1
TGTGCCAGCAGCCACTTGGGACAGAACAATGAGCAGTTCTTC
CASSHLGQNNEQFF
>-|TRBJ2-7|TRBV5-1|-
TGCGCCAGCAGCTTTTCCAGGGGGGGTTACGAGCAGTACTTC
CASSFSRGGYEQYF
>-|TRBJ1-1|TRBV2|TRBD1
TGTGCCAGCGTTTTATTAGGACAGGGGGTAGCTTTCTTT
CASVLLGQGVAFF
>-|TRBJ2-1|TRBV29-1|TRBD2
TGCAGCGTGTGGACTAGCGGTTACAATGAGCAGTTCTTC
CSVWTSGYNEQFF